Each of the 19 T cell receptor beta chains below was sequenced from the same sample in a study of T cell responses to AZD1222 COVID-19 vaccine (dated by TCRdb to the early 2020s). Library preparation used the immunoSEQ multiplex PCR assay. TCRdb carries this immuneACCESS record with in-frame sequences only. Its versions omit some clonotypes, under half of them owing to an unresolved V gene in the studies checked, with the rest unexplained. The sample contains 100,000 to 150,000 clones, 89% of them found a single time. The ten largest clonotypes hold roughly 1.5% of the sample. In the paper's terms, the time point label means: baseline before first vaccination. Sequences were derived from peripheral blood, sampled on day 0 of AZD1222 vaccination. The origin of the receptors is an adult in good health.

The chain is built from TRBV4-2 and TRBJ1-1; no clear D. The ends were cut back, 0 bases at V and 3 bases at J, with 8 bases in the middle. CDR3 length: 14 residues. The germline gives CDR1 LGHNA, CDR2 YNFKEQ. CDR3 nucleotides: TGTGCCAGCAGCCAAGAGGGCAGTCACACTGAAGCTTTCTTT. Translated, it gives CASSQEGSHTEAFF.

This chain uses TRBV2 with TRBJ1-1; D is perhaps TRBD1 (5 bases). V lost 3 bases and J 6 bases, leaving 14 bases between the germline ends. Per germline, CDR1 SNHLY and CDR2 FYNNEI. The CDR3 is made up of 14 amino acids. The CDR3 protein is CASSETTAIPEAFF. CDR3 DNA: TGTGCCAGCAGTGAGACGACAGCAATCCCTGAAGCTTTCTTT.

The chain has TRBV7-9 and TRBJ1-1; weak D call: TRBD1 (6 bases). This CDR3 is built from 15 residues. Germline assignment: CDR1 SEHNR and CDR2 FQNEAQ (reference sequence). Between the trimmed V and J ends, which lost 6 bases and 0 bases, there was a span of 14 bases. The DNA for the CDR3 is TGTGCCAGCAGGGGAGGGGGACTCGTGAACACTGAAGCTTTCTTT. It yields the protein CASRGGGLVNTEAFF. Looking up the rest from reference TRBV7-9 and TRBJ1-1 gives the full variable domain: DTGVSQNPRHKITKRGQNVTFRCDPISEHNRLYWYRQTLGQGPEFLTYFQNEAQLEKSRLLSDRFSAERPKGSFSTLEIQRTEQGDSAMYLCASRGGGLVNTEAFFGQGTRLTVV.

This clone appeared once. V is TRBV9 and J is TRBJ2-3; 9 positions match TRBD2. Germline trimming cut 2 bases from V and 4 bases from J; bases unmatched to any gene: 5. Germline-derived CDR1 and CDR2 are SGDLS and YYNGEE. This CDR3 is 15 amino acids long. The DNA of the CDR3 is TGTGCCAGCAGCGTTGGCGGGAGGGGGTCAGATACGCAGTATTTT. It specifies CASSVGGRGSDTQYF.

This chain links TRBV7-2 with TRBJ2-3; 8 bases align to TRBD2. V shed 4 bases and J 3 bases; nucleotides not matched to a gene: 6. The CDR3 contains 15 residues. Germline CDR1 and CDR2: SGHTA and FQGNSA. Written as DNA, the CDR3 is TGTGCCAGCAGCTCCCCCCCGGGAGGGACAGATACGCAGTATTTT. This sequence encodes CASSSPPGGTDTQYF.

The V call is TRBV28, the J call TRBJ1-4, with D possibly being TRBD1 (5 bases). Germline CDR1 and CDR2: MDHEN and SYDVKM. Trimming cost V 4 bases and J 4 bases, with 13 bases left between them. The CDR3 length is 15 residues. The CDR3 here is CASSSPTGRNEKLFF. In nucleotides, the CDR3 is TGTGCCAGCAGTTCCCCCACAGGCCGTAATGAAAAACTGTTTTTT.

This chain connects TRBV7-9 to TRBJ2-1; 14 nucleotides match TRBD2. This CDR3 spans 17 amino acids. The V and J ends lost 3 bases and 6 bases, in that order; junction bases with no gene match: 7. CDR1 and CDR2 (germline): SEHNR, FQNEAQ (reference sequence). CDR3 residues: CASSFLRLAGGVNEQFF. CDR3 DNA sequence: TGTGCCAGCAGCTTCCTTCGACTAGCGGGAGGGGTCAATGAGCAGTTCTTC.

CDR3 sequence reads: CASSFIRRLDSGELFF. As DNA, the CDR3 is TGTGCCAGCAGTTTCATCAGGCGACTAGATTCCGGGGAGCTGTTTTTT. V and J are TRBV27 and TRBJ2-2, with D possibly matching TRBD2 (6 bases). V was trimmed by 3 bases and J by 6 bases, leaving 17 bases between them. Germline V lookup: CDR1 MNHEY, CDR2 SMNVEV (reference sequence). This CDR3 is 16 amino acids long.

The chain is built from TRBV5-1 and TRBJ1-2, with D uncertain. Germline-derived CDR1 and CDR2 are SGHRS and YFSETQ. Deletions cut 0 bases from V and 8 bases from J, with 14 bases between. The CDR3 consists of 14 residues. Here the CDR3 reads CASSLGQRTLGYTF. CDR3 sequence (DNA): TGCGCCAGCAGCTTGGGCCAGCGTACTTTAGGCTACACCTTC.

The chain recombines TRBV28 with TRBJ1-5; 7 bases map to TRBD1. V was clipped by 5 bases and J by 3 bases; unmatched bases: 4. The CDR3 is made up of 14 amino acids. Germline V gene data show CDR1 as MDHEN and CDR2 as SYDVKM. The CDR3 region is CASSTGTANQPQHF. The CDR3 nucleotides read TGTGCCAGCAGTACCGGGACAGCCAATCAGCCCCAGCATTTT.

The chain couples TRBV4-3 to TRBJ1-1; no clear D. CDR3 length equals 13 residues. Looked up from germline, CDR1 is LGHNA and CDR2 is YSLEER. Trimming removed 1 base from V and 4 bases from J, with 7 bases in between. The CDR3 region has the DNA TGCGCCAGCAGCCAAGCCATGGGCACTGAAGCTTTCTTT. Translating gives CASSQAMGTEAFF.

The J gene is TRBJ2-1, the V gene TRBV5-1; 12 nucleotides line up with TRBD2. CDR1 is SGHRS and CDR2 is YFSETQ in the germline V gene. Losses at the gene ends were 4 bases for V and 4 bases for J; bases not matched to a gene: 6. The CDR3 extends over 16 amino acids. The DNA for the CDR3 is TGCGCCAGCAGCACCAGACTAGCGGGAGAGTACAATGAGCAGTTCTTC. The encoded protein is CASSTRLAGEYNEQFF.

The chain recombines TRBV7-3 with TRBJ2-3; D might be TRBD2 (6 bases). Looked up from germline, CDR1 is SGHTA and CDR2 is FQGTGA. Trimming stripped 0 bases from V and 4 bases from J, with 14 bases between. CDR3 length: 16 residues. The CDR3 nucleotides read TGTGCCAGCAGCTTAACAGGGACTTTCAGAGCAGATACGCAGTATTTT. The encoded protein is CASSLTGTFRADTQYF.

V usage is TRBV11-2 and J usage is TRBJ1-3, with TRBD1 matching 7 bases. There are 15 residues in the CDR3. Unmatched junction bases numbered 3, after V lost 3 bases and J lost 1 base. Germline assignment: CDR1 SGHAT and CDR2 FQNNGV. CDR3 loop: CASSFDRASGNTIYF. The DNA for the CDR3 is TGTGCCAGCAGCTTCGACAGGGCATCTGGAAACACCATATATTTT.

The chain couples TRBV18 to TRBJ1-2; D perhaps matches TRBD1 (6 bases). This CDR3 spans 15 amino acids. CDR1 and CDR2 from the germline V gene are KGHSH and LQKENI. The ends were cut back, 3 bases at V and 3 bases at J, with 14 bases in the middle. The CDR3 nucleotides read TGTGCCAGCTCACCGAACGGGGGGGCGGACTATGGCTACACCTTC. Protein product: CASSPNGGADYGYTF. Looking up the rest from reference TRBV18 and TRBJ1-2 gives the full variable domain: NAGVMQNPRHLVRRRGQEARLRCSPMKGHSHVYWYRQLPEEGLKFMVYLQKENIIDESGMPKERFSAEFPKEGPSILRIQQVVRGDSAAYFCASSPNGGADYGYTFGSGTRLTVV.

This chain links TRBV7-8 with TRBJ2-7; 8 bases map to TRBD2. Germline values: CDR1 SGHVS, CDR2 FQNEAQ. The ends lost 6 bases at V and 7 bases at J; junction bases unmatched: 14. CDR3 size: 15 residues. CDR3 protein: CASRPSGRGRKEQYF. As DNA, the CDR3 is TGTGCCAGCAGGCCATCCGGGAGGGGCCGAAAAGAGCAGTACTTC.

The rearrangement uses TRBV18 and TRBJ2-3, with a weak D call TRBD2 (5 bases). The CDR3 is 17 residues long. V lost 3 bases to trimming and J lost 2 bases, with 18 bases between them. Germline CDR1 is KGHSH and CDR2 is LQKENI. The CDR3 is CASSPAAAAPLTDTQYF. CDR3 DNA: TGTGCCAGCTCACCCGCGGCAGCGGCCCCCCTCACAGATACGCAGTATTTT.

V usage is TRBV27 and J usage is TRBJ2-7, with D hard to call. Germline-derived CDR1 and CDR2 are MNHEY and SMNVEV (reference sequence). V gave up 4 bases and J gave up 0 bases, with 10 bases separating them. This CDR3 comprises 14 residues. The CDR3 protein is CASSSPVASYEQYF. The CDR3 bases are TGTGCCAGCAGTTCCCCAGTTGCCTCCTACGAGCAGTACTTC.

The rearrangement uses TRBV9 and TRBJ2-7, with D possibly being TRBD1 or TRBD2 (5 bases each). Germline CDR1 reads SGDLS; CDR2 reads YYNGEE. V dropped 4 bases and J dropped 5 bases, with 16 bases sitting between them. The CDR3 has 14 amino acids. CDR3 in amino acids: CASSPVGVSDEQYF. The CDR3 bases are TGTGCCAGCAGCCCGGTGGGGGTTTCTGACGAGCAGTACTTC.